The source of this TCR beta chain is a study of T cell responses to AZD1222 COVID-19 vaccine. Study-wide findings and caveats: No repertoire was sampled before or during the peak T cell response, only after it. Spike-wide vaccine-associated CD4 TCRs dominated at 160-218 and 743-854. Donor demographics were predominantly white British with a female majority; clonal diversity may be underestimated. Recipients of AZD1222 seropositive at baseline numbered only 6 or 7.

The CDR3 consists of 14 residues. From germline, CDR1 is SGDLS and CDR2 YYNGEE. V was clipped by 0 bases and J by 2 bases, with 8 bases between them. Points on this clone: Its antigen is still unknown.

The method was immunoSEQ multiplex PCR; TCRdb's version includes in-frame clones alone and lacks a portion of them. The sample contains about 130,000 clones, about 94% of which appear only once. This clonotype originated in an adult in good health. The chain has TRBV9 and TRBJ1-2; D unclear. Material: peripheral blood, obtained on day 0 of AZD1222 vaccination. The chain's CDR3 is CASSVGTENYGYTF. CDR3 in DNA: TGTGCCAGCAGCGTAGGAACGGAGAACTATGGCTACACCTTC. The full variable domain, rest sourced from reference TRBV9 and TRBJ1-2, is DSGVTQTPKHLITATGQRVTLRCSPRSGDLSVYWYQQSLDQGLQFLIQYYNGEERAKGNILERFSAQQFPDLHSELNLSSLELGDSALYFCASSVGTENYGYTFGSGTRLTVV.